These 16 T cell receptor beta chains came from one sample sequenced in a study of OX40 agonist ivuxolimab in advanced cancers. Profiled with immunoSEQ multiplex PCR; TCRdb holds only in-frame clones, not every one. The data contain 43,000 or so clones, around 89% of them seen just once; the ten biggest clones take up approximately 6%. This material consisted of CD4+ or CD8+ T cells sorted from blood, taken in a trial of the OX40 agonist ivuxolimab. Every receptor here comes from an adult with an advanced solid tumor such as melanoma, head and neck, liver or kidney cancer.

The genes are TRBV5-3 and TRBJ2-7, with 7 bases identical to TRBD1. TRBV5-3 belongs to the ORF category, with a function that is uncertain. This CDR3 comprises 13 residues. Germline trimming cut 0 bases from V and 6 bases from J; bases unmatched to any gene: 3. The CDR3 sequence: CARSLGQGCEQYF. In DNA form, the CDR3 reads TGTGCCAGAAGCTTGGGACAGGGATGCGAGCAGTACTTC.

Here the CDR3 reads CASETRDFGNEQFF. Written as DNA, the CDR3 is TGTGCCAGTGAAACCCGGGACTTTGGCAATGAGCAGTTCTTC. The chain employs TRBV19 and TRBJ2-1; possibly TRBD2 for D (6 bases). Germline lookup yields CDR1 LNHDA and CDR2 SQIVND (reference sequence). This CDR3 comprises 14 residues. Trimming removed 8 bases at V and 6 bases at J, with 17 bases between. The variable domain in full, with the rest retrieved from reference TRBV19 and TRBJ2-1, is DGGITQSPKYLFRKEGQNVTLSCEQNLNHDAMYWYRQDPGQGLRLIYYSQIVNDFQKGDIAEGYSVSREKKESFPLTVTSAQKNPTAFYLCASETRDFGNEQFFGPGTRLTVL.

The chain recombines TRBV19 with TRBJ1-5; D call uncertain. Germline V gene data show CDR1 as LNHDA and CDR2 as SQIVND (reference sequence). V was clipped by 4 bases and J by 1 base, with 11 bases between them. The CDR3 runs to 15 residues. CDR3 in amino acids: CASSSEGRSNQPQHF. The CDR3 DNA is TGTGCCAGTAGTAGCGAAGGACGGAGCAATCAGCCCCAGCATTTT.

This clone was detected once. The chain joins TRBV2 to TRBJ2-1; TRBD2 matches 10 bases. The V segment lost 5 bases and the J segment 6 bases; nucleotides outside the gene matches: 1. The V gene's germline CDR1 is SNHLY and CDR2 FYNNEI. The CDR3 runs 13 residues. The CDR3 loop is CASSLAGVNEQFF. CDR3 nucleotides: TGTGCCAGCAGTCTAGCGGGAGTCAATGAGCAGTTCTTC.

CDR3 region: CASSPGGGPYEQYF. CDR3 sequence (DNA): TGTGCCAGCAGCCCGGGGGGAGGACCCTACGAGCAGTACTTC. V and J are TRBV2 and TRBJ2-7; 7 bases align to TRBD2. J lost 2 bases, V lost 6 bases, and 7 bases had no gene match. The CDR3 length is 14 residues. Germline V lookup: CDR1 SNHLY, CDR2 FYNNEI.

As concerns this clone: The junction departs from germline at one end; a sequencing error may be responsible. The genes are TRBV7-7 and TRBJ2-1; 9 bases are shared with TRBD2. The CDR3 consists of 16 residues. Germline CDR1 reads SSHAT; CDR2 reads FNYEAQ (reference sequence). CDR3 loop: CASSPLAGVGVDEQFF. For the CDR3, the DNA is TGTGCTAGCAGCCCGTTAGCGGGAGTTGGAGTTGATGAGCAGTTCTTC.

The chain uses TRBV28 and TRBJ2-7; 10 bases match TRBD2. There are 15 residues in the CDR3. Trimming at V came to 6 bases and at J to 5 bases, leaving 10 bases not matched to a gene. Germline V lookup: CDR1 MDHEN, CDR2 SYDVKM. CDR3 sequence (DNA): TGTGCCAGCAGGCCTTCAGCGGGAGGGCCCCACGAGCAGTACTTC. Translating gives CASRPSAGGPHEQYF.

The chain uses TRBV7-9 and TRBJ2-1, with 10 bases fitting TRBD2. CDR1 is SEHNR and CDR2 is FQNEAQ in the germline V gene (reference sequence). J was trimmed by 3 bases and V by 0 bases; bases with no gene match: 11. The CDR3 totals 19 residues. CDR3 sequence reads: CASSLARGLAGAIYNEQFF. CDR3 nucleotides: TGTGCCAGCAGCTTAGCGCGGGGTCTAGCGGGAGCGATCTACAATGAGCAGTTCTTC.

The CDR3 DNA follows: TGTGCCAGCAGCTTATTTGGGGTCCCCGAGGTTCCCTACGAGCAGTACTTC. Its protein is CASSLFGVPEVPYEQYF. The chain carries TRBV11-2 and TRBJ2-7, with no clear D. V shed 2 bases and J shed 2 bases, with 19 bases lying between them. CDR1 SGHAT and CDR2 FQNNGV come from the germline V gene. The length of the CDR3 is 17 residues. The full variable domain, its missing parts supplied by reference TRBV11-2 and TRBJ2-7, is EAGVAQSPRYKIIEKRQSVAFWCNPISGHATLYWYQQILGQGPKLLIQFQNNGVVDDSQLPKDRFSAERLKGVDSTLKIQPAKLEDSAVYLCASSLFGVPEVPYEQYFGPGTRLTVT.

The rearrangement links TRBV2 to TRBJ2-7; no firm D call. The ends were cut back, 7 bases at V and 4 bases at J, with 8 bases in the middle. The CDR3 has 11 amino acids. The germline gives CDR1 SNHLY, CDR2 FYNNEI. The CDR3 DNA reads TGTGCCAGCAAAAAGGAATACGAGCAGTACTTC. Translated: CASKKEYEQYF. Drawing the rest from reference TRBV2 and TRBJ2-7, the complete variable domain is EPEVTQTPSHQVTQMGQEVILRCVPISNHLYFYWYRQILGQKVEFLVSFYNNEISEKSEIFDDQFSVERPDGSNFTLKIRSTKLEDSAMYFCASKKEYEQYFGPGTRLTVT.

This clone was recorded only once. This chain uses TRBV6-1 with TRBJ1-1, with 12 bases fitting TRBD1. The germline gives CDR1 MNHNS, CDR2 SASEGT. J gave up 10 bases and V 8 bases, and 2 bases lay outside the gene matches. This CDR3 spans 11 amino acids. DNA for the CDR3: TGTGCCAGCGGGACAGGGGGCCCAGCTTTCTTT. Protein sequence: CASGTGGPAFF.

The rearrangement uses TRBV6-1 and TRBJ2-7; a weak D match, TRBD1 (6 bases). CDR3 length: 13 residues. V lost 7 bases to trimming and J lost 2 bases, with 12 bases between them. Germline CDR1 MNHNS, CDR2 SASEGT. CDR3 nucleotide sequence: TGTGCCAGCACTACCAGGGGCCCCTACGAGCAGTACTTC. Encoded protein: CASTTRGPYEQYF.

The rearrangement uses TRBV15 and TRBJ2-3; 11 bases are a match to TRBD2. Germline V gene lookup returns CDR1 LNHNV and CDR2 YYDKDF (reference sequence). V shed 0 bases, J shed 0 bases, and the junction held 8 bases outside the gene matches. The CDR3 consists of 19 residues. In DNA, the CDR3 is TGTGCCACCAGCAGAGATAGGGCTAGCGGGGGGAATAGCACAGATACGCAGTATTTT. This gives the protein CATSRDRASGGNSTDTQYF.

This chain links TRBV2 with TRBJ2-1; D remains ambiguous. Germline lookup yields CDR1 SNHLY and CDR2 FYNNEI. This CDR3 contains 11 residues. Trimming removed 7 bases at V and 4 bases at J, with 5 bases between. CDR3 sequence (DNA): TGTGCCAGCAACTATTACAATGAGCAGTTCTTC. It is translated as CASNYYNEQFF.

This chain uses TRBV28 with TRBJ1-2, with D perhaps TRBD1 (6 bases). The length of the CDR3 is 15 residues. The V end lost 4 bases, the J end lost 0 bases, and 12 bases lay between the germline ends. Germline assignment: CDR1 MDHEN and CDR2 SYDVKM. CDR3 DNA sequence: TGTGCCAGCAGTTCCCCTAGGACAGCTAACTATGGCTACACCTTC. Amino acid sequence: CASSSPRTANYGYTF.

The CDR3 region is CASSLGSGVDEAFF. DNA of the CDR3: TGCGCCAGCAGCTTGGGATCGGGGGTTGATGAAGCTTTCTTT. This sequence joins TRBV5-1 and TRBJ1-1; perhaps TRBD1 as D (5 bases). The CDR3 is made up of 14 amino acids. The germline V gene encodes CDR1 SGHRS and CDR2 YFSETQ. Trimming took 0 bases from V and 7 from J, leaving 13 bases between them. Supplemented by reference TRBV5-1 and TRBJ1-1, the full variable domain reads KAGVTQTPRYLIKTRGQQVTLSCSPISGHRSVSWYQQTPGQGLQFLFEYFSETQRNKGNFPGRFSGRQFSNSRSEMNVSTLELGDSALYLCASSLGSGVDEAFFGQGTRLTVV.